What follows is one T cell receptor beta chain and its context. The germline V gene encodes CDR1 SQVTM and CDR2 ANQGSEA. Trimming cost V 6 bases and J 0 bases, with 18 bases left between them. The CDR3 is 17 amino acids. MiXCR was run by TCRdb on the 5' RACE reads, yielding one entry per CDR3 protein. The sample carries under 250,000 distinct CDR3 sequences, less than 10% recorded once. The sample originates from a study of identical twins. Every sampled donor was Caucasian and healthy. The sample consisted of memory (CD45RO+) T cells sorted from blood. V usage is TRBV29-1 and J usage is TRBJ2-6; D possibly uses TRBD1 or TRBD2 (6 bases each). The sequence was obtained from a woman aged 18-29 years in good health. The CDR3 coding sequence is TGCAGCGTCGTATTTATAGGGGGGAGCTCTGGGGCCAACGTCCTGACTTTC. This translates into CSVVFIGGSSGANVLTF.